The rows below give T cell receptor beta chains drawn from one sample of a study of radiotherapy plus CTLA-4 blockade in lung cancer. The table came from immunoSEQ multiplex PCR; TCRdb's copy has only in-frame clones and leaves some out. The sample lists roughly 48,000 clones, approximately 79% seen once, with 8.3% in the top ten. Material: peripheral blood, obtained from a patient treated with radiotherapy plus ipilimumab. The receptors here all came from a human donor with non-small cell lung cancer who had stable disease on radiotherapy plus ipilimumab. Each CDR3 is given with its conserved first and last residue. The order of the fields is D gene, J gene, clone size, V gene, CDR3 DNA, CDR3 protein. A D gene is named only where the DNA matches it firmly. Clone size appears in some rows only: once, few, many, or a class for an expanded clone.

- | TRBJ2-3 | - | TRBV18 | TGTGCCAGCTCACCGGGACCTTTTACGTCTCGCACAGATACGCAGTATTTT | CASSPGPFTSRTDTQYF
TRBD2 | TRBJ2-3 | - | TRBV19 | TGTGCCAGTAGTATAGATCGATCGGGGGGGCCGGCAGATACGCAGTATTTT | CASSIDRSGGPADTQYF
- | TRBJ2-3 | once | TRBV19 | TGTGCCAGTACCCTGGCCCTACAAAGCGGGCATACGCAGTATTTT | CASTLALQSGHTQYF
TRBD1 | TRBJ1-1 | - | TRBV6-5 | TGTGCCAGCAGGCGACAGGGGGCAATCACTGAAGCTTTCTTT | CASRRQGAITEAFF
TRBD1 | TRBJ1-2 | once | TRBV19 | TGTGCCAGTAGCCTAACCGGGACAGGCTATAACTATGGCTACACCTTC | CASSLTGTGYNYGYTF
- | TRBJ1-5 | - | TRBV7-2 | TGTGCCAGCAGCTTAGGTGGCCCCAGCAATCAGCCCCAGCATTTT | CASSLGGPSNQPQHF
- | TRBJ1-6 | - | TRBV2 | TGTGCCAGCAGTGAGCAGGGGCCGGCCGCTAATTCACCCCTCCACTTT | CASSEQGPAANSPLHF
- | TRBJ2-7 | few | TRBV15 | TGTGCCACCAGCAACGGGGGACCTCCCTACGAGCAGTACTTC | CATSNGGPPYEQYF
- | TRBJ1-2 | - | TRBV10-3 | TGTGCCATCAGTGGGCAGGACGTGAACTATGGCTACACCTTC | CAISGQDVNYGYTF
- | TRBJ2-2 | few | TRBV5-1 | TGCGCCAGCAGCTACGGGGGGCTCAACACCGGGGAGCTGTTTTTT | CASSYGGLNTGELFF
TRBD1 | TRBJ2-2 | few | TRBV5-6 | TGTGCCAGCAGCTTTCGACAGGGGCGCACCGGGGAGCTGTTTTTT | CASSFRQGRTGELFF
- | TRBJ2-1 | - | TRBV5-1 | TGCGCCAGCAGCAAGGAGGGCAGCAGCTCCTACAATGAGCAGTTCTTC | CASSKEGSSSYNEQFF
- | TRBJ1-5 | - | TRBV4-3 | TGCGCCAGCAGCCAAGAAAAACACGGGCAGGGAGCCTATCAGCCCCAGCATTTT | CASSQEKHGQGAYQPQHF
TRBD2 | TRBJ2-3 | - | TRBV28 | TGTGCCAGCAGTCCATCGGGACTAGGAGGACCAGATACGCAGTATTTT | CASSPSGLGGPDTQYF
- | TRBJ1-5 | - | TRBV14 | TGTGCCAGCAGCCAAATGGGAAGCAATCAGCCCCAGCATTTT | CASSQMGSNQPQHF
- | TRBJ2-3 | - | TRBV6-4 | TGTGCCAGCAGTGACAGGGGCGGCACAGATACGCAGTATTTT | CASSDRGGTDTQYF
TRBD2 | TRBJ2-1 | - | TRBV29-1 | TGCAGCGTTGAAGTCGCCGGGACTAGGGAGAGTGAGCAGTTCTTC | CSVEVAGTRESEQFF
TRBD1 | TRBJ1-2 | - | TRBV11-2 | TGTGCCAGCAGCTTAGATGGGACAGGGCGTACCTTC | CASSLDGTGRTF
- | TRBJ1-1 | - | TRBV30 | TGTGCCTGGAAAAGGCAGGCGAACACTGAAGCTTTCTTT | CAWKRQANTEAFF
- | TRBJ1-1 | once | TRBV9 | TGTGCCAGCAGCGTAGATGGGGACACTGAAGCTTTCTTT | CASSVDGDTEAFF
- | TRBJ1-3 | once | TRBV11-2 | TGTGCCAGCAGCCAGACTGGAAACACCATATATTTT | CASSQTGNTIYF
TRBD1 | TRBJ2-2 | few | TRBV27 | TGTGCCAGCAGTTCTGGGGACAGGCACACCGGGGAGCTGTTTTTT | CASSSGDRHTGELFF
- | TRBJ2-7 | - | TRBV5-1 | TGCGCCAGCAGCCCAAGGCAGGGGGGGTACGAGCAGTACTTC | CASSPRQGGYEQYF